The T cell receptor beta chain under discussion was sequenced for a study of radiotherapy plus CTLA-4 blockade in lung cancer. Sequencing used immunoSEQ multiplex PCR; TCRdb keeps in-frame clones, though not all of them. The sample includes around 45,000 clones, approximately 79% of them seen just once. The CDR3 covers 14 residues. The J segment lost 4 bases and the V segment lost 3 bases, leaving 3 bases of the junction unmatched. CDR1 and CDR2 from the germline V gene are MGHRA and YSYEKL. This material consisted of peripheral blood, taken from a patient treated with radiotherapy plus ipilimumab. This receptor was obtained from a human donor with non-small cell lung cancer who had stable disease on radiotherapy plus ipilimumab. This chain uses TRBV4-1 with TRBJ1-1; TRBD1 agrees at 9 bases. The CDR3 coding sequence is TGCGCCAGCAGCCAGACAGGGGGTTCCACTGAAGCTTTCTTT. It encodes CASSQTGGSTEAFF.